This T cell receptor (beta chain) was recovered during a study of T cells in Graves' hyperthyroidism and ophthalmopathy. Stable Graves' hyperthyroidism meant no ophthalmopathy progression within 18 months. Hyperthyroidism was newly diagnosed in patients aged 18 to 65 (duration under 2 months). The study based diagnoses on clinical symptoms, serum thyroxine and TRAb, thyroid ultrasound and orbital computed tomography. RNA transcripts gave rise to amplified TCR beta CDR3 regions. An initial round of RT-PCR targeting the TCR CDR3 relied on the HTBI primer set. MiXCR, applied by TCRdb to the multiplex PCR reads, yields one record per CDR3 protein. The table has approximately 560,000 distinct CDR3 sequences, more than 45% seen once. Deletions cut 0 bases from V and 4 bases from J, with 15 bases between. Germline values: CDR1 SGHAT, CDR2 FQDESV (reference sequence). This CDR3 comprises 16 residues.

Sequencing input: peripheral blood or thyroid tissue (not recorded which). This clonotype was sampled from a woman between 18 and 29 years old with Graves' hyperthyroidism. The genes are TRBV11-1 and TRBJ1-2; D gene unclear. This chain's CDR3 is CASSLADRGLIYGYTF. CDR3 nucleotide sequence: TGTGCCAGCAGCTTAGCCGACCGAGGATTGATCTATGGCTACACCTTC.